The following is a TCR beta chain sequence with its context. This sample stems from a study of CD8+ T cells in alopecia areata. Study-level information: Each of the treated patients was given oral tofacitinib, 5 to 10 mg twice daily, for moderate-to-severe alopecia areata.

The sequencing template was cDNA reverse transcribed from extracted RNA. The assay was immunoSEQ multiplex PCR, and TCRdb's table has in-frame clones only and misses some. The sample yields about 220,000 clones, about three fifths seen once. V lost 3 bases, J lost 6 bases, and 16 bases lay in between. This CDR3 spans 15 amino acids. Germline V CDR1 and CDR2: SGHAT, FQNNGV. Treatment in this sample: oral pan-JAK inhibitor, 5-10 mg twice daily. This chain connects TRBV11-2 to TRBJ2-3; TRBD2 is a possible D gene (7 bases). The sample consisted of CD4+ T cells sorted from blood, taken at week 4, from a patient treated with tofacitinib. This receptor was obtained from a human donor with alopecia areata. The CDR3 region has the DNA TGTGCCAGCAGCTTTGAGTGGGGGGGCCAGGATACGCAGTATTTT. Amino acid sequence: CASSFEWGGQDTQYF. Full variable domain (outside the CDR3, taken from reference TRBV11-2 and TRBJ2-3): EAGVAQSPRYKIIEKRQSVAFWCNPISGHATLYWYQQILGQGPKLLIQFQNNGVVDDSQLPKDRFSAERLKGVDSTLKIQPAKLEDSAVYLCASSFEWGGQDTQYFGPGTRLTVL.